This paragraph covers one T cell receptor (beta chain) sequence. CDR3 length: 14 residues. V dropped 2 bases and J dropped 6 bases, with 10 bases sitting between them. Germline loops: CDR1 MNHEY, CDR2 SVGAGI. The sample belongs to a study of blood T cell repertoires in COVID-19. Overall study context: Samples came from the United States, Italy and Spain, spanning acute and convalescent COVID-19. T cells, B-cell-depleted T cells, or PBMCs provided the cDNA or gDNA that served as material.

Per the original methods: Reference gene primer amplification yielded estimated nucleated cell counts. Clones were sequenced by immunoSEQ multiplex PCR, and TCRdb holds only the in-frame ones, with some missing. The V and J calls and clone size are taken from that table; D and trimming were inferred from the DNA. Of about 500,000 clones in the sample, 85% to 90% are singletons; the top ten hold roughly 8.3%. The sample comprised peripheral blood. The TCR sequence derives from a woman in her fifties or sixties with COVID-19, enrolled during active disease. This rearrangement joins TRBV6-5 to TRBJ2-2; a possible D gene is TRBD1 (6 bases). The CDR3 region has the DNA TGTGCCAGCAGTTACGGGGGCTCGGCCGGGGAGCTGTTTTTT. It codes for CASSYGGSAGELFF.